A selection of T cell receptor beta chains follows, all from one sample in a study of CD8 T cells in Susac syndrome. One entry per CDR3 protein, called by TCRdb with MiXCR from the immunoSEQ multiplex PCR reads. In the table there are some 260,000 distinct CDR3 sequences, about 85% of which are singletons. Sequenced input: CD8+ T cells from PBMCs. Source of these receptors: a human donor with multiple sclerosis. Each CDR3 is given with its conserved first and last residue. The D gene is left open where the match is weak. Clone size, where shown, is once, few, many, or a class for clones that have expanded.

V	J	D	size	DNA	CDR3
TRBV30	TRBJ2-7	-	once	TGTGCCTGGAAGGATAACTACGAGCAGTACTTC	CAWKDNYEQYF
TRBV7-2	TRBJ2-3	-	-	TGTGCCAGCAGAAGAACGTATGGGGCGGGAACTGGGGATACGCAGTATTTT	CASRRTYGAGTGDTQYF
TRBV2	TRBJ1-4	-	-	TGTGCCAGCAGTGACTTCAGAACTAATGAAAAACTGTTTTTT	CASSDFRTNEKLFF
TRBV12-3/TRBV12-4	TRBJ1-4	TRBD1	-	TGTGCCAGCAGGCTAGGACAGGGGGTTGAAAAACTGTTTTTT	CASRLGQGVEKLFF
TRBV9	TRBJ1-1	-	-	TGTGCCAGCAGCGCCGGGCGGGGCGGAGGGACTGAAGCTTTCTTT	CASSAGRGGGTEAFF
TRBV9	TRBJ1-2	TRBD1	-	TGTGCCAGCAGCGGCGGGACAGAGACTAACTATGGCTACACCTTC	CASSGGTETNYGYTF
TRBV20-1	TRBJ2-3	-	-	TGCAGTGCTAGAGATACAGGACTCGTGCAAAGCACAGATACGCAGTATTTT	CSARDTGLVQSTDTQYF
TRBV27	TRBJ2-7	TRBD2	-	TGTGCCAGCAGTTTATCGTCCGTGGCTAGCGGCTACGAGCAGTACTTC	CASSLSSVASGYEQYF
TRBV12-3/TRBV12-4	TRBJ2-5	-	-	TGTGCCAGCTCACCCACCATGGCGCCAGGCCAAGAGACCCAGTACTTC	CASSPTMAPGQETQYF
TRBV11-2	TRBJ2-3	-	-	TGTGCCAGCAGCTTTTGGCGGGCCATCACAGATACGCAGTATTTT	CASSFWRAITDTQYF
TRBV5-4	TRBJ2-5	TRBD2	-	TGTGCCAGCAGCTTCTTACTAGCGGGTGTAGAGACCCAGTACTTC	CASSFLLAGVETQYF
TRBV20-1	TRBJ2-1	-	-	TGCAGTGCTAGTTTAACCGACAATGAGCAGTTCTTC	CSASLTDNEQFF